The rows below give T cell receptor beta chains drawn from one sample of a study of T cell changes during pregnancy in multiple sclerosis. Using immunoSEQ multiplex PCR, the repertoire was profiled, and TCRdb retains in-frame clones only, with some absent. The data show 85,000 to 100,000 clones, with around 90% seen just once and less than 2% held by the top ten. The sequencing used peripheral blood, collected in the first trimester of pregnancy. The receptors were sampled from a female donor with multiple sclerosis, enrolled in a pregnancy study. CDR3s include the opening cysteine and the closing phenylalanine or tryptophan.

V gene	J gene	CDR3 protein
TRBV6-4	TRBJ2-2	CASSEVGGTGELFF
TRBV7-3	TRBJ2-3	CASSLSPGEGADTQYF
TRBV6-5	TRBJ1-1	CASSYSSSVEAFF
TRBV4-1	TRBJ2-3	CASSRRTGGGTDTQYF
TRBV5-4	TRBJ1-1	CASLRKSRPGTEAFF
TRBV4-1	TRBJ1-5	CASSQEFGRLSNQPQHF
TRBV2	TRBJ2-5	CASIRPISGRYQEETQYF
TRBV7-3	TRBJ2-7	CASSFGQGYEQYF
TRBV5-6	TRBJ2-1	CASSFWTGGRSYNEQFF
TRBV7-7	TRBJ2-7	CASSLGRGDEQYF
TRBV19	TRBJ2-5	CASLRGGLQETQYF
TRBV27	TRBJ1-2	CASSFEGNYGYTF
TRBV30	TRBJ2-2	CAWGGLAENTGELFF
TRBV19	TRBJ2-3	CASSSAPSGSRTDTQYF
TRBV6-1	TRBJ2-7	CVKRPTYEQYF
TRBV7-8	TRBJ1-1	CASSPRDSLNTEAFF
TRBV9	TRBJ2-3	CASSVVGFGGGTDTQYF
TRBV6-6	TRBJ2-7	CASSYGLAGYEQYF
TRBV30	TRBJ2-7	CAWRLAGGLTYEQYF
TRBV10-3	TRBJ1-1	CAISETGGTEAFF
TRBV30	TRBJ1-3	CAWSVRGTDTIYF
TRBV28	TRBJ2-7	CASSSSYEQYF
TRBV21-1	TRBJ2-7	CASSKVTLAVTYEQYF
TRBV9	TRBJ2-3	CASSVRGNGGTDTQYF
TRBV7-6	TRBJ1-1	CASSSAGSEAFF
TRBV7-9	TRBJ2-1	CASSLRELAGVPNEQFF
TRBV15	TRBJ2-7	CATSRDLDRAYEQYF
TRBV9	TRBJ2-7	CASSVGTSGRPYEQYF
TRBV4-3	TRBJ2-1	CASSQDLLAGMGWNEQFF
TRBV6-1	TRBJ1-1	CASRDRAFTEAFF
TRBV25-1	TRBJ1-1	CASDAGGYTEAFF
TRBV6-1	TRBJ2-2	CASSDRGFGELFF
TRBV29-1	TRBJ2-1	CSVRGLAGGRDEQFF
TRBV4-2	TRBJ2-1	CASARGLKNEQFF
TRBV11-2	TRBJ2-7	CASSYTTSGPYEQYF
TRBV28	TRBJ2-3	CASNKRFTDTQYF
TRBV5-1	TRBJ1-1	CASSRGNTEAFF
TRBV30	TRBJ2-7	CAWSHQTGGEQYF
TRBV7-6	TRBJ2-7	CASSLDPAETYEQYF
TRBV11-3	TRBJ1-5	CASSFRGRGNQPQHF
TRBV27	TRBJ2-2	CASSLQLPGTSGVNTGELFF
TRBV7-2	TRBJ2-1	CASSLASSGLYNEQFF
TRBV5-5	TRBJ1-1	CASSLTGGLGTEAFF
TRBV9	TRBJ1-2	CASSYGQGGGYTF
TRBV5-1	TRBJ2-7	CASSLVAHDIYEQYF
TRBV28	TRBJ1-1	CASSPAGFRNTEAFF
TRBV7-2	TRBJ2-7	CASSSRPRGTYEQYF
TRBV13	TRBJ2-7	CASSPDPPGVSSYEQYF
TRBV5-4	TRBJ1-4	CASSLKGGAGNEKLFF
TRBV5-1	TRBJ1-1	CASSFAVVDTEAFF
TRBV18	TRBJ2-7	CASSPPTAYEQYF
TRBV28	TRBJ2-2	CASSPKSARTGFGGELFF
TRBV4-1	TRBJ2-4	CASSQTRAGGPQNIQYF
TRBV7-9	TRBJ1-2	CASSLGQGVLRGGYTF
TRBV6-1	TRBJ2-5	CASSEALGLGRETQYF
TRBV27	TRBJ2-1	CASGDWGLAGSYNEQFF
TRBV7-3	TRBJ2-1	CASSLGNNEQFF
TRBV19	TRBJ2-6	CASSLPPGQGRLPGANVLTF
TRBV6-6	TRBJ1-1	CASRRGQMNTEAFF
TRBV4-1	TRBJ2-1	CASSQGLRVGGDYNEQFF